A selection of T cell receptor beta chains follows, all from one sample in a study of blood T cell repertoires in COVID-19. The data were produced by immunoSEQ multiplex PCR, yet TCRdb's version contains in-frame clones alone and is incomplete. The sample records hundreds of thousands of clones, roughly nine tenths being singletons. Sequencing was performed on PBMCs or T cells enriched from blood (not recorded which). The receptors originated from a man aged 60 to 75 who had recovered from COVID-19. CDR3s include the opening cysteine and the closing phenylalanine or tryptophan. The D gene is left open where the match is weak. Clone size appears in some rows only: once, few, many, or a class for an expanded clone.

>once|TRBV9|.|TRBJ2-2
TGTGCCAGCGCCGGGTCCGGGAACACCGGGGAGCTGTTTTTT
CASAGSGNTGELFF
>.|TRBV7-6|.|TRBJ1-4
TGTGCCAGCAGCTTAGGAGTTTTCACCTCTAATGAAAAACTGTTTTTT
CASSLGVFTSNEKLFF
>.|TRBV15|.|TRBJ1-4
TGTGCCACCAGCAGAGATCCCGCGGCTGAAAAACTGTTTTTT
CATSRDPAAEKLFF
>.|TRBV4-3|.|TRBJ1-6
TGCGCCAGCAGCCAAGACAGGGTCCATTCACCCCTCCACTTT
CASSQDRVHSPLHF
>.|TRBV4-1|.|TRBJ1-5
TGCGCCAGCAGCCAACCCACCAGGGATCAGCCCCAGCATTTT
CASSQPTRDQPQHF
>.|TRBV11-3|TRBD2|TRBJ2-3
TGTGCCAGCAGCCGAGGGACTAGCGGACCCACAGATACGCAGTATTTT
CASSRGTSGPTDTQYF
>few|TRBV5-1|.|TRBJ2-1
TGCGCCAGCAGCCAACTCAATGAGCAGTTCTTC
CASSQLNEQFF
>.|TRBV2|TRBD2|TRBJ2-3
TGTGCCAGCAGTGGTTTAGCGGGAGGGTTTGATACGCAGTATTTT
CASSGLAGGFDTQYF
>.|TRBV9|.|TRBJ1-6
TGTGCCAGCAGCGTCCGGGTCTATAATTCACCCCTCCACTTT
CASSVRVYNSPLHF
>.|TRBV29-1|TRBD1|TRBJ1-2
TGCAGCGTGCCACCGGGACAGGGGGGCTCTATTTCTGGCTACACCTTC
CSVPPGQGGSISGYTF
>.|TRBV29-1|TRBD1|TRBJ1-1
TGCAGCGTTGAGGTTCCAATCACAGGGGGCCCACTCCCTGCTTTCTTT
CSVEVPITGGPLPAFF
>.|TRBV7-9|.|TRBJ2-1
TGTGCCAGCAGCGCGACAGACGCTCGGGTCTACAATGAGCAGTTCTTC
CASSATDARVYNEQFF
>.|TRBV7-9|.|TRBJ2-7
TGTGCCAGCAGCTTAGAGAGGTACGAGCAGTACTTC
CASSLERYEQYF
>once|TRBV10-2|TRBD2|TRBJ2-1
TGCGCCGGGGGAGGAACGGGAGGGGTGGATGAGCAGTTCTTC
CAGGGTGGVDEQFF
>.|TRBV6-5|.|TRBJ2-3
TGTGCCAGCAGCCAGCGGCTCACAGATACGCAGTATTTT
CASSQRLTDTQYF
>.|TRBV9|TRBD2|TRBJ2-2
TGTGCCAGCAGCGTAGTGTCTAGCGGGAGACCGAACACCGGGGAGCTGTTTTTT
CASSVVSSGRPNTGELFF
>.|TRBV7-7|TRBD2|TRBJ2-1
TGTGCTAGCAGCTTTTTAGGGAGTAGCGGGGGACCTCGGGAGCAGTTCTTC
CASSFLGSSGGPREQFF
>.|TRBV5-6|TRBD1|TRBJ2-2
TGTGCCAGCAGCCCCGGGACAGGGACGAACACCGGGGAGCTGTTTTTT
CASSPGTGTNTGELFF
>.|TRBV7-2|TRBD1|TRBJ1-3
TGTGCCAGCAGCTTAATGGGACAGGGGACTGGAAACACCATATATTTT
CASSLMGQGTGNTIYF
>.|TRBV18|.|TRBJ1-4
TGTGCCAGCTCCCGACGACCCTTACAGGGACCCAATGAAAAACTGTTTTTT
CASSRRPLQGPNEKLFF
>.|TRBV20-1|.|TRBJ1-2
TGCAGTGCCCCCGGACTTACCGGCTACACCTTC
CSAPGLTGYTF
>.|TRBV7-9|.|TRBJ1-1
TGTGCCAGCAGCTTAGCTGGGCAGAACACTGAAGCTTTCTTT
CASSLAGQNTEAFF
>.|TRBV19|TRBD1|TRBJ1-1
TGTGCCAGTATTAAGACAGGGGAAAACACTGAAGCTTTCTTT
CASIKTGENTEAFF
>.|TRBV3-1/TRBV3-2|TRBD2|TRBJ2-3
TGTGCCAGCAGCCAAGGCCGTTTGCGGGGGAGCACAGATACGCAGTATTTT
CASSQGRLRGSTDTQYF
>.|TRBV18|TRBD1|TRBJ2-1
TGTGCCAGCTCTCAAATTCCGGGACAGATGCACAATGAGCAGTTCTTC
CASSQIPGQMHNEQFF
>.|TRBV6-5|.|TRBJ1-6
TGTGCCAGCAGTTACCGGGGAAATAATTCACCCCTCCACTTT
CASSYRGNNSPLHF
>.|TRBV4-1|.|TRBJ1-1
TGCGCCAGCAGCCAAGAGGGGGGGTGGAACACTGAAGCTTTCTTT
CASSQEGGWNTEAFF
>.|TRBV7-2|.|TRBJ1-1
TGTGCCAGCAGCTATCAGTGGGGGGGAGGCACTGAAGCTTTCTTT
CASSYQWGGGTEAFF
>.|TRBV2|TRBD2|TRBJ2-2
TGTGCCAGCAGTGATATGGGGGGGACGAACACCGGGGAGCTGTTTTTT
CASSDMGGTNTGELFF
>once|TRBV2|.|TRBJ2-3
TGTGCCAGCAGGTACAGGGTTCGGGGCACAGATACGCAGTATTTT
CASRYRVRGTDTQYF
>.|TRBV9|.|TRBJ2-2
TGTGCCAGCATGAAGGGGCGGAGAACCGGGGAGCTGTTTTTT
CASMKGRRTGELFF
>.|TRBV3-1/TRBV3-2|.|TRBJ2-7
TGTGCCAGCAGCCAAGGGCTAGCATCGTACGAGCAGTACTTC
CASSQGLASYEQYF
>.|TRBV7-2|TRBD1|TRBJ2-2
TGTGCCAGCAGCTTAGAGACCCCCGGGACAGAAAACACCGGGGAGCTGTTTTTT
CASSLETPGTENTGELFF
>.|TRBV4-1|.|TRBJ1-3
TGCGCCAGCAGCCTCCGATCGTTGGGCGTGAATGGAAACACCATATATTTT
CASSLRSLGVNGNTIYF
>.|TRBV6-5|TRBD2|TRBJ2-3
TGTGCCAGCATGGGGGGGAACACAGATACGCAGTATTTT
CASMGGNTDTQYF
>once|TRBV11-3|TRBD1|TRBJ2-5
TGTGCCAGCAGCCAGGGGACAGCCCAAGAGACCCAGTACTTC
CASSQGTAQETQYF
>.|TRBV18|.|TRBJ1-1
TGTGCCAGCTCAGAATTAACAGGTCAGAACACTGAAGCTTTCTTT
CASSELTGQNTEAFF
>.|TRBV7-9|TRBD1|TRBJ1-2
TGTGCCAGCAGCTCACTAATGGGGAGTGGACAGGGCGACTATGGCTACACCTTC
CASSSLMGSGQGDYGYTF
>.|TRBV6-2/TRBV6-3|TRBD2|TRBJ2-1
TGTGCCAGCAGCCCCAAAGCGGGGGCACCCTACAATGAGCAGTTCTTC
CASSPKAGAPYNEQFF
>.|TRBV5-4|TRBD1|TRBJ1-2
TGTGCCGTAAGACAGGGGGCGGCTGATGGCTACACCTTC
CAVRQGAADGYTF
>.|TRBV27|.|TRBJ1-5
TGTGCCAGCAGTGTACAGGGAGGGCGCAATCAGCCCCAGCATTTT
CASSVQGGRNQPQHF
>.|TRBV7-9|TRBD1|TRBJ1-2
TGTGCCAGCAGTTCTGCCGCCCGTGGGACAGGGCATAACTATGGCTACACCTTC
CASSSAARGTGHNYGYTF
>few|TRBV12-3/TRBV12-4|TRBD1|TRBJ2-7
TGTGCCAGCAGCTCGGGACAGACCTACGAGCAGTACTTC
CASSSGQTYEQYF
>few|TRBV7-2|TRBD1|TRBJ2-3
TGTGCCAGCAGCTCGCGACAGGGTCAGGGTACGCAGTATTTT
CASSSRQGQGTQYF
>once|TRBV11-2|TRBD2|TRBJ2-1
TGTGCCAGCAGCTTAGTCGGGACTAGAAATGAGCAGTTCTTC
CASSLVGTRNEQFF
>.|TRBV29-1|.|TRBJ2-1
TGCAGCGTTATGGGGGGTACAGGAGCCTACAATGAGCAGTTCTTC
CSVMGGTGAYNEQFF
>once|TRBV3-1/TRBV3-2|TRBD2|TRBJ2-1
TGTGCCAGCAGCCCCGGTGGACTAGCGGGAGGGCATAACAATGAGCAGTTCTTC
CASSPGGLAGGHNNEQFF
>.|TRBV7-6|TRBD2|TRBJ2-3
TGTGCCAGCAGCTTAGCCCTAGGACTAGCGGGAACCACAGATACGCAGTATTTT
CASSLALGLAGTTDTQYF
>.|TRBV7-9|TRBD1|TRBJ2-3
TGTGCCAGCAAGCGGACAGGGGGCCTCGATACGCAGTATTTT
CASKRTGGLDTQYF
>.|TRBV6-5|TRBD1|TRBJ1-2
TGTGCCAGCAGTAAAACCTTCCGGGACAGCTATGGCTACACCTTC
CASSKTFRDSYGYTF
>.|TRBV7-2|.|TRBJ1-1
TGTGCCAGCAGCTTTCCAGGGATGAACACTGAAGCTTTCTTT
CASSFPGMNTEAFF
>once|TRBV30|TRBD2|TRBJ2-2
TGTGCCTTATTAGGACTAGCGGGAACCGGGGAGCTGTTTTTT
CALLGLAGTGELFF
>.|TRBV18|.|TRBJ1-5
TGTGCCAGCTCACCGGGCAGGGGTCCCAATCAGCCCCAGCATTTT
CASSPGRGPNQPQHF
>.|TRBV14|TRBD1|TRBJ1-1
TGTGCCAGCAGCCCCACGGGACAGGGTCCTGAAGCTTTCTTT
CASSPTGQGPEAFF